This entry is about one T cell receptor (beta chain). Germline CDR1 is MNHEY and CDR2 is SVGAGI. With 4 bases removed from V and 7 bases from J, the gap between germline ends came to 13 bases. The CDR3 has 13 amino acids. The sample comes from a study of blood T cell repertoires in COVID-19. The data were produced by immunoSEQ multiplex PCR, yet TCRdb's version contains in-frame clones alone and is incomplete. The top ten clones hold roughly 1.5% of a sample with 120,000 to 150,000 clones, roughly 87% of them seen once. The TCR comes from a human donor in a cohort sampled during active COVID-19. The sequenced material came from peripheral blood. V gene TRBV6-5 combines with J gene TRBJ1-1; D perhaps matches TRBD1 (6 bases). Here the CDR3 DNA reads TGTGCCAGCAGTTTCGTGACAGGAGTTGAAGCTTTCTTT. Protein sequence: CASSFVTGVEAFF.